The next 20 T cell receptor beta chains were all read from a single sample in a study of neoadjuvant anti-PD-1 for oral cavity cancer. The time point was: after neoadjuvant nivolumab, at surgical resection. Sequenced by immunoSEQ multiplex PCR; TCRdb stores in-frame clones only, minus some. The profile shows approximately 15,000 clones, around 70% of them singletons. This sample comprised PBMCs, obtained after nivolumab (anti-PD-1) treatment. These receptors were obtained from a person aged 35-79 years with oral cavity squamous cell carcinoma.

V and J are TRBV28 and TRBJ2-7; 13 bases match TRBD2. This CDR3 has 14 amino acids. The trim removed 4 bases at V and 6 bases at J, leaving 3 bases unmatched. Germline V lookup: CDR1 MDHEN, CDR2 SYDVKM. CDR3 region: CASSWTSGSGEQYF. The CDR3, as DNA: TGTGCCAGCAGTTGGACTAGCGGGAGCGGCGAGCAGTACTTC.

V is TRBV6-5 and J is TRBJ2-7; D is perhaps TRBD2 (5 bases). The CDR3 covers 16 residues. V was shortened by 0 bases and J by 1 base, with 13 bases between the two germline ends. Germline CDR1 is MNHEY and CDR2 is SVGAGI. The CDR3 loop reads CASSYSWTGRSYEQYF. In nucleotides, the CDR3 is TGTGCCAGCAGTTACTCTTGGACTGGCCGATCCTACGAGCAGTACTTC.

The gene calls are TRBV28 and TRBJ2-7, with a weak D call TRBD1 (5 bases). The ends were cut back, 8 bases at V and 6 bases at J, with 14 bases in the middle. This CDR3 is built from 12 residues. Germline lookup yields CDR1 MDHEN and CDR2 SYDVKM. The CDR3: CASRKGVLEQYF. Here the CDR3 DNA reads TGTGCCAGCCGAAAAGGGGTGCTCGAGCAGTACTTC. Filled out from reference TRBV28 and TRBJ2-7, the complete variable domain reads DVKVTQSSRYLVKRTGEKVFLECVQDMDHENMFWYRQDPGLGLRLIYFSYDVKMKEKGDIPEGYSVSREKKERFSLILESASTNQTSMYLCASRKGVLEQYFGPGTRLTVT.

This chain connects TRBV10-3 to TRBJ2-7, with D possibly being TRBD1 (6 bases). V was trimmed by 3 bases and J by 2 bases, leaving 11 bases between them. CDR1 and CDR2 from the germline V gene are ENHRY and SYGVKD. The CDR3 runs to 14 residues. In DNA form, the CDR3 reads TGTGCCATCAGTGACCCCGACAGGACCTACGAGCAGTACTTC. It translates to CAISDPDRTYEQYF.

By share of the sample, this clone is medium-sized (0.01 to 0.1%). The rearrangement links TRBV5-8 to TRBJ1-1, with 9 bases matching TRBD1. The germline V gene has CDR1 SGHTS and CDR2 YDEGEE. The V segment lost 1 base and the J segment 4 bases; nucleotides outside the gene matches: 5. The CDR3 has 15 amino acids. The CDR3 spells CASSLLGQGTTEAFF. In nucleotides, the CDR3 is TGTGCCAGCAGCTTGTTAGGACAGGGGACCACTGAAGCTTTCTTT.

The chain employs TRBV30 and TRBJ2-1; D might be TRBD2 (6 bases). Trimming took off 0 bases at V and 4 bases at J, with 10 bases between the two ends. Germline V CDR1 and CDR2: GTSNPN, SVGIG (reference sequence). The CDR3 totals 14 residues. The CDR3 DNA reads as TGTGCCTGGAGTGTAGGGAGGAATTACAATGAGCAGTTCTTC. Translation gives CAWSVGRNYNEQFF.

This clone has only a few counts. The chain is built from TRBV28 and TRBJ2-3; D call uncertain. Between the trimmed V and J ends, which lost 7 bases and 0 bases, there was a span of 11 bases. CDR3 length: 14 amino acids. Germline-derived CDR1 and CDR2 are MDHEN and SYDVKM. Written as DNA, the CDR3 is TGTGCCAGCAATCCCACCTCTAGCACAGATACGCAGTATTTT. Its protein product is CASNPTSSTDTQYF.

This chain connects TRBV30 to TRBJ2-1, with D hard to call. Deletions cut 3 bases from V and 6 bases from J, with 15 bases between. This CDR3 has 14 amino acids. The germline gives CDR1 GTSNPN, CDR2 SVGIG (reference sequence). CDR3 residues: CAWRLSLIGNEQFF. The CDR3 DNA reads TGTGCCTGGAGGCTCTCGTTGATAGGCAATGAGCAGTTCTTC.

For this clone: Mismatch with germline at one junction end may stem from a read error. The chain couples TRBV7-7 to TRBJ2-1; D is tentatively TRBD1 or TRBD2 (5 bases each). The CDR3 totals 18 residues. Germline values: CDR1 SSHAT, CDR2 FNYEAQ (reference sequence). DNA for the CDR3: TGTGCTAGCAGCTTAGAGGGGATTAGTACCACGTCCTACAATGAGCAGTTCTTC. Translated: CASSLEGISTTSYNEQFF.

The rearrangement joins TRBV5-1 to TRBJ1-2; the D is unclear. This CDR3 region has 14 residues. The germline CDR1 and CDR2 sequences are SGHRS and YFSETQ. Trimming left V 0 bases short and J 4 bases short, with 10 bases between. CDR3 nucleotides: TGCGCCAGCAGCTTGGAGTCCGGAACCTATGGCTACACCTTC. It specifies CASSLESGTYGYTF.

This chain connects TRBV7-8 to TRBJ2-1; D may be TRBD1 or TRBD2 (5 bases each). The CDR3 covers 17 residues. V was clipped by 1 base and J by 7 bases, with 20 bases between them. Germline loops: CDR1 SGHVS, CDR2 FQNEAQ. The CDR3 protein is CASSLGSGTAIGNEQFF. DNA for the CDR3: TGTGCCAGCAGCTTAGGATCCGGGACGGCGATTGGAAATGAGCAGTTCTTC.

J is TRBJ2-3 and V is TRBV28; TRBD2 matches 9 bases. Germline assignment: CDR1 MDHEN and CDR2 SYDVKM. This CDR3 comprises 15 residues. After removal of 5 bases from V and 5 bases from J, the junction contained 8 bases not matched to a gene. The CDR3: CASSMTSGARDTQYF. CDR3 bases: TGTGCCAGCAGTATGACTAGCGGAGCGCGAGATACGCAGTATTTT.

This clone has only a few counts. The J gene is TRBJ1-2, the V gene TRBV2, with 7 bases identical to TRBD1. After removal of 2 bases from V and 3 bases from J, the junction contained 3 bases not matched to a gene. This CDR3 region has 14 residues. From germline, CDR1 is SNHLY and CDR2 FYNNEI. CDR3 sequence reads: CASSEQGGDYGYTF. The CDR3 nucleotides read TGTGCCAGCAGTGAACAAGGGGGCGACTATGGCTACACCTTC.

The gene calls are TRBV14 and TRBJ2-7; possibly TRBD2 for D (5 bases). The CDR3 length is 13 residues. V gave up 6 bases and J gave up 7 bases, with 16 bases separating them. Germline values: CDR1 SGHDN, CDR2 FVKESK. The CDR3 sequence is CASRPSGVGEQYF. In DNA, the CDR3 is TGTGCCAGCAGACCAAGCGGAGTGGGGGAGCAGTACTTC.

V is TRBV18 and J is TRBJ2-3; the D call may be TRBD1 or TRBD2 (5 bases each). The V and J ends lost 3 bases and 2 bases respectively, with 15 bases between them. The V gene's germline CDR1 is KGHSH and CDR2 LQKENI. The CDR3 loop spans 16 amino acids. Here the CDR3 DNA reads TGTGCCAGCTCACCGCTGGCAGCGGACAACACAGATACGCAGTATTTT. Protein sequence: CASSPLAADNTDTQYF.

The chain joins TRBV27 to TRBJ1-1; D might be TRBD1 (6 bases). Per the germline V gene, CDR1 is MNHEY and CDR2 is SMNVEV (reference sequence). The CDR3 runs 14 residues. V lost 5 bases and J lost 3, with 13 bases in between. CDR3 sequence: CASSPQTGYTEAFF. The CDR3 bases are TGTGCCAGCAGTCCGCAAACAGGGTACACTGAAGCTTTCTTT.

The rearrangement uses TRBV28 and TRBJ1-1, with a possible D match to TRBD1 (5 bases). Germline V gene data show CDR1 as MDHEN and CDR2 as SYDVKM. CDR3 length equals 13 residues. The germline V and J ends were trimmed by 5 bases and 5 bases, with 12 bases remaining between them. In DNA, the CDR3 is TGTGCCAGCAGTGCAGACAGACTTACTGAAGCTTTCTTT. Protein sequence: CASSADRLTEAFF.

This clone was seen a few times. The chain is built from TRBV28 and TRBJ2-7; 10 positions agree with TRBD2. In germline, CDR1 is MDHEN, CDR2 SYDVKM. Trimming at V came to 5 bases and at J to 3 bases, leaving 7 bases not matched to a gene. CDR3 length: 15 amino acids. CDR3 bases: TGTGCCAGCAGTCAGGGGACTAGCGTACGCTACGAGCAGTACTTC. Amino acid sequence: CASSQGTSVRYEQYF.

V is TRBV6-1 and J is TRBJ2-1; D perhaps matches TRBD2 (5 bases). Germline V gives CDR1 MNHNS, CDR2 SASEGT. Deletions cut 1 base from V and 15 bases from J, with 16 bases between. The length of the CDR3 is 13 residues. CDR3 sequence reads: CASSEGWAIGGFF. The CDR3 DNA follows: TGTGCCAGCAGTGAAGGGTGGGCTATCGGAGGGTTCTTC.

This clone was seen once. The J gene is TRBJ2-6, the V gene TRBV5-1; TRBD1 matches at 7 bases. J lost 3 bases, V lost 4 bases, and 13 bases had no gene match. This CDR3 is built from 18 residues. Germline V gene data show CDR1 as SGHRS and CDR2 as YFSETQ. The CDR3 region has the DNA TGCGCCAGCAGCCCTGGACAGGTTGGAGTCGGTGGGGCCAACGTCCTGACTTTC. Protein: CASSPGQVGVGGANVLTF.